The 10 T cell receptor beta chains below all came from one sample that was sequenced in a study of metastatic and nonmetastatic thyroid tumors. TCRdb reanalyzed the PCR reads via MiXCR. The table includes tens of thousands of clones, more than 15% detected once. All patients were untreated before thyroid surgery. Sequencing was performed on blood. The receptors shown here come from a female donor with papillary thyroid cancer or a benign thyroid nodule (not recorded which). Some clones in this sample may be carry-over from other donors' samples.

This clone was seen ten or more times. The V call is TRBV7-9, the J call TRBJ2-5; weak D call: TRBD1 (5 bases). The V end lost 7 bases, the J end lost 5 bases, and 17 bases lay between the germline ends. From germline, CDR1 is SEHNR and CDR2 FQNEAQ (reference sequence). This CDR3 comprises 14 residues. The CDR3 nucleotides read TGTGCCAGCAACCGATCAGGGATTCGGGAGACCCAGTACTTC. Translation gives CASNRSGIRETQYF.

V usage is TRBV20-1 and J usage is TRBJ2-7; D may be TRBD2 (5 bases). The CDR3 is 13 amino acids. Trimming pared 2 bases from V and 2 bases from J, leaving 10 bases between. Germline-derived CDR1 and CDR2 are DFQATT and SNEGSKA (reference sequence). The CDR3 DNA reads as TGCAGTGCTAGAAGGTCCGGGACCTACGAGCAGTACTTC. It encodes CSARRSGTYEQYF.

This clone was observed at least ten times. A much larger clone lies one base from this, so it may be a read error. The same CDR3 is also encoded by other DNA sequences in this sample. In DNA form, the CDR3 reads TGTGCCAGCAGCCAGGGCCGAGGGGGGCTAGCGGGCTCCGAGCTGTTTTTT. It encodes CASSQGRGGLAGSELFF. The gene calls are TRBV4-2 and TRBJ2-2; 8 nucleotides agree with TRBD2. The CDR3 contains 17 residues. Germline V gives CDR1 LGHNA, CDR2 YNFKEQ. Trimming took 3 bases from V and 11 from J; bases not matched to a gene: 17.

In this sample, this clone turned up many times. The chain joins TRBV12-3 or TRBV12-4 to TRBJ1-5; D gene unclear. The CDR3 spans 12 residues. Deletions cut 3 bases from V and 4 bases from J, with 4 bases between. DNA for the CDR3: TGTGCCAGCAGTTTTGGAAATCAGCCCCAGCATTTT. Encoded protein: CASSFGNQPQHF.

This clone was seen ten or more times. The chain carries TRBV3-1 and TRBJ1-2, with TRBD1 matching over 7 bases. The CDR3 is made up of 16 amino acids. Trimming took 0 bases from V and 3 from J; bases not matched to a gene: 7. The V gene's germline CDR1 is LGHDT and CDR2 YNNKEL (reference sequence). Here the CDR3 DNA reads TGTGCCAGCAGCCAAGATCAAACAGGGGCATACTATGGCTACACCTTC. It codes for CASSQDQTGAYYGYTF.

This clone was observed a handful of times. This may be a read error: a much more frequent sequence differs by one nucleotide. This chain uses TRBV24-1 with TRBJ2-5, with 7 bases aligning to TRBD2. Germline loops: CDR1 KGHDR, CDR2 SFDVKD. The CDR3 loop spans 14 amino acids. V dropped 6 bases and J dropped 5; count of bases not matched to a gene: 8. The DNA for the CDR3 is TGTGCCACCAGTTATCGGCTAGCGGAGGAGACCCAGTACTTC. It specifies CATSYRLAEETQYF.

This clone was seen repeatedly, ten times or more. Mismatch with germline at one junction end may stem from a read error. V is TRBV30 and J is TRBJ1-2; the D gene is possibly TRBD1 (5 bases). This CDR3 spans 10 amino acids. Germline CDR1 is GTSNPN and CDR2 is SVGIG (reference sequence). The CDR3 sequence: CAWSSGTTVF. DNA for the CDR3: TGTGCCTGGAGCTCCGGGACCACGGTGTTC.

The CDR3 coding sequence is TGTGCCATCTACAGGGGGAGCGAGCAGTACTTC. It translates to CAIYRGSEQYF. V is TRBV6-1 and J is TRBJ2-7; 8 nucleotides match TRBD1. CDR3 size: 11 residues. Per the germline V gene, CDR1 is MNHNS and CDR2 is SASEGT. V gave up 10 bases and J gave up 6 bases; unmatched junction bases: 5.

CDR3 region: CASSLAGQGLADYEQYF. CDR3 nucleotide sequence: TGTGCCAGCAGTTTAGCAGGGCAGGGACTAGCGGATTACGAGCAGTACTTC. V gene TRBV12-3 or TRBV12-4 combines with J gene TRBJ2-7, with 11 bases matching TRBD2. The CDR3 is 17 residues long. After removal of 0 bases from V and 4 bases from J, the junction contained 8 bases not matched to a gene.

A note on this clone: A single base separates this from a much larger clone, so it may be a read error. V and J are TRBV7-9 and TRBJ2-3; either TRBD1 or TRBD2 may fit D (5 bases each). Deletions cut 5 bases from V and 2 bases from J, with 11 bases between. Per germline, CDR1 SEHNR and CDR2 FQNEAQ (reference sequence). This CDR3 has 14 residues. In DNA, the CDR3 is TGTGCCAGCAGCGACATGGGGACCACAGATACGCAGTATTTT. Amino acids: CASSDMGTTDTQYF.